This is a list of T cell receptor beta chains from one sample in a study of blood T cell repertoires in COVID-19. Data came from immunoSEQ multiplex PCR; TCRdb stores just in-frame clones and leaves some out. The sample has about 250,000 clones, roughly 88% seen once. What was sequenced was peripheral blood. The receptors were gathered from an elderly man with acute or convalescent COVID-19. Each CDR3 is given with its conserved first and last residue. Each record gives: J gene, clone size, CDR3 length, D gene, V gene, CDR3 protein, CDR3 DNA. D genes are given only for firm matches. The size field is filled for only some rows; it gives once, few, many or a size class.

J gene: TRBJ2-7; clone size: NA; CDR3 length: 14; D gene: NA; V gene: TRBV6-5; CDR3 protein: CASSYSARLYEQYF; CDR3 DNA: TGTGCCAGCAGTTACTCTGCCAGACTCTACGAGCAGTACTTC
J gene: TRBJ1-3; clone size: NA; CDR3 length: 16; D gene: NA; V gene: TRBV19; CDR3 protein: CASEQPFSSSGNTIYF; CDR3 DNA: TGTGCCAGTGAACAACCATTCTCATCCTCTGGAAACACCATATATTTT
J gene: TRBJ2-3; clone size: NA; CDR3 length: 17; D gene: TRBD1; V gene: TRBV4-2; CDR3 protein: CASSPRTGADRRDTQYF; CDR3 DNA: TGTGCCAGCAGCCCACGGACAGGGGCCGACAGGCGGGATACGCAGTATTTT
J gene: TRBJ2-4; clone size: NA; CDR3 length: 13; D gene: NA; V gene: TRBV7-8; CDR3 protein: CASSPVPQNIQYF; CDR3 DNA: TGTGCCAGCAGCCCAGTACCCCAAAACATTCAGTACTTC
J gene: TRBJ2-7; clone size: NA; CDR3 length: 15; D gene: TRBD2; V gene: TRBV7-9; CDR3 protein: CASSLTSGLPYEQYF; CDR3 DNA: TGTGCCAGCAGCTTGACTAGCGGGTTACCCTACGAGCAGTACTTC
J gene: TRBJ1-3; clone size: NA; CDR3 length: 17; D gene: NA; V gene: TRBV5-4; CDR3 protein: CASSRNRRGTGGNTIYF; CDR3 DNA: TGTGCCAGCAGTCGCAATCGGCGGGGAACAGGCGGAAACACCATATATTTT
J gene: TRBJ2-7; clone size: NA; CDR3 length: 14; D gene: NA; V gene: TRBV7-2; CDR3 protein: CASSLVTASYEQYF; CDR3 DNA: TGTGCCAGCAGCTTAGTAACAGCTTCCTACGAGCAGTACTTC
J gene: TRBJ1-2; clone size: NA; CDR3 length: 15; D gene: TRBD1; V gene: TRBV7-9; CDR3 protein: CASSSNTGTGYGYTF; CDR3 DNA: TGTGCCAGCAGCTCGAATACCGGGACAGGGTATGGCTACACCTTC
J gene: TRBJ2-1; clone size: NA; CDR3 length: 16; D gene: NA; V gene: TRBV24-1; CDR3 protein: CATSDFSQGLNNEQFF; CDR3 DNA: TGTGCCACCAGTGATTTCTCGCAGGGCCTAAACAATGAGCAGTTCTTC
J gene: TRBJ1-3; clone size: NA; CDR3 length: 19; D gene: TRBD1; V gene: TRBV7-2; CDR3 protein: CASSFRPGTGLSSGNTIYF; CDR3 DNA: TGTGCCAGCAGCTTTCGACCTGGGACAGGGTTGAGCTCTGGAAACACCATATATTTT
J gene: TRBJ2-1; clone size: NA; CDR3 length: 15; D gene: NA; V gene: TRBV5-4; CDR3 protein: CASSSESRVMREQFF; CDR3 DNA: TGTGCCAGCAGCTCTGAGAGTCGGGTAATGCGGGAGCAGTTCTTC
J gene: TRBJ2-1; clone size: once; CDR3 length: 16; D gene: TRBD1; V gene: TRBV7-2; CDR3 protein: CASSSANTGGWDEQFF; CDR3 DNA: TGTGCCAGCAGCTCAGCCAATACAGGGGGATGGGATGAGCAGTTCTTC
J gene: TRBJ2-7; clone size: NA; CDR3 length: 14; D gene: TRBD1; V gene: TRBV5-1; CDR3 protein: CASSLAPGQDEQYF; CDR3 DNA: TGCGCCAGCAGCTTGGCCCCGGGACAGGACGAGCAGTACTTC
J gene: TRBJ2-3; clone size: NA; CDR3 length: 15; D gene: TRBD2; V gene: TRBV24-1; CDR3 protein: CATSDARERTDTQYF; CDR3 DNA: TGTGCCACCAGTGATGCGCGGGAGCGGACAGATACGCAGTATTTT
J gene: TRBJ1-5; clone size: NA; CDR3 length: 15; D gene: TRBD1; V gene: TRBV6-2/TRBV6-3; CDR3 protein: CASSQTGTGGRPQHF; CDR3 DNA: TGTGCCAGCAGCCAAACCGGGACAGGGGGAAGGCCCCAGCATTTT
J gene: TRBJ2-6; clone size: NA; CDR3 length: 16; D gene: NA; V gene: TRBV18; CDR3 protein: CASSPRESSGANVLTF; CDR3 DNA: TGTGCCAGCTCACCACGGGAGAGCTCTGGGGCCAACGTCCTGACTTTC
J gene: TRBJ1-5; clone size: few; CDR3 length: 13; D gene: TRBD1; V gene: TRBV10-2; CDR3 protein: CASRDRVGQPQHF; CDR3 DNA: TGCGCCAGCAGGGACAGGGTGGGTCAGCCCCAGCATTTT
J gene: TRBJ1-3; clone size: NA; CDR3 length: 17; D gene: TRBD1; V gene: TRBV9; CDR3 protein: CASSVSQGQGSGNTIYF; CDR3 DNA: TGTGCCAGCAGCGTATCTCAGGGACAGGGGTCTGGAAACACCATATATTTT
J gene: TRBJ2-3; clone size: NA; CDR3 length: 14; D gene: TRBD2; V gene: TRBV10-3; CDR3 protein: CAISPGTSGDTQYF; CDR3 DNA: TGTGCCATCAGTCCCGGGACTAGCGGAGATACGCAGTATTTT
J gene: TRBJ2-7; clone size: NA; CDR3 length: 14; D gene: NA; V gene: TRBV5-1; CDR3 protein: CASSFPGSSYEQYF; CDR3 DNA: TGCGCCAGCAGCTTTCCGGGGAGCTCCTACGAGCAGTACTTC
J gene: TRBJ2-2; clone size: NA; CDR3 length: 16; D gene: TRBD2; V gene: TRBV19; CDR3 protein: CASSTGLAGLDGELFF; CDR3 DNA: TGTGCCAGTAGTACGGGACTAGCGGGATTGGACGGGGAGCTGTTTTTT
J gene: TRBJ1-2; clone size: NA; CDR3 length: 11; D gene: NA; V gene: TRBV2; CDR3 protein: CASSAFYGYTF; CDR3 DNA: TGTGCCAGCAGTGCCTTCTATGGCTACACCTTC
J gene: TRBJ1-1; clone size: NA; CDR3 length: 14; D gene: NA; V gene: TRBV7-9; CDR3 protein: CASSPGLRGTEAFF; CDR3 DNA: TGTGCCAGCAGTCCGGGCCTTCGAGGGACTGAAGCTTTCTTT
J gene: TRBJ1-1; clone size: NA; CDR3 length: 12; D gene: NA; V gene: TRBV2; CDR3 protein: CASSPDRGEAFF; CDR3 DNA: TGTGCCAGCAGCCCTGACAGAGGTGAAGCTTTCTTT
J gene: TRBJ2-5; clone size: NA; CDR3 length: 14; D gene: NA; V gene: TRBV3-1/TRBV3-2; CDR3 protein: CASSQRGYQETQYF; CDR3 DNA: TGTGCCAGCAGCCAGAGGGGGTATCAAGAGACCCAGTACTTC
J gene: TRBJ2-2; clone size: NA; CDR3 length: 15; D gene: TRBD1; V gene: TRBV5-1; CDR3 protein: CASSSSVTGTGELFF; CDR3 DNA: TGCGCCAGCAGCTCCAGCGTGACAGGGACCGGGGAGCTGTTTTTT
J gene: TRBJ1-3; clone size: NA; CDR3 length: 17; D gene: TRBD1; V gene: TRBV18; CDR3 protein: CASSPFIQGASGNTIYF; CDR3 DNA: TGTGCCAGCTCACCTTTTATTCAGGGGGCGAGTGGAAACACCATATATTTT
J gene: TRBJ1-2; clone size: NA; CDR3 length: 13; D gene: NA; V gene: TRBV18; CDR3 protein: CASSPPERYGYTF; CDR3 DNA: TGTGCCAGCTCACCACCGGAGAGATATGGCTACACCTTC
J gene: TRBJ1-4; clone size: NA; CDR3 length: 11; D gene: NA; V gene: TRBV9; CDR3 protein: CASEKAEKLFF; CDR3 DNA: TGTGCCAGCGAGAAAGCTGAAAAACTGTTTTTT
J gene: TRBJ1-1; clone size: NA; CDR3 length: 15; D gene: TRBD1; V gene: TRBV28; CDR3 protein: CASSSPMTGGLEAFF; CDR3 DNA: TGTGCCAGCAGTTCGCCGATGACAGGGGGGCTTGAAGCTTTCTTT
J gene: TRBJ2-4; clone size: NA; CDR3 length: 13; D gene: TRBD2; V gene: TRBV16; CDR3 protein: CASSQSSGGSGYF; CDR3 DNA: TGTGCCAGCAGCCAATCTAGCGGGGGTTCGGGTTACTTC
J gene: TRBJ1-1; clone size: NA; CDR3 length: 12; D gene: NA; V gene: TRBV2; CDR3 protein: CASSWISAEAFF; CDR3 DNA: TGTGCCAGCAGCTGGATTAGCGCTGAAGCTTTCTTT
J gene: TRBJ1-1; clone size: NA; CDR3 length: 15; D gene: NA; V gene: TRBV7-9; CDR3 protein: CASSSPKQLNTEAFF; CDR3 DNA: TGTGCCAGCAGCTCGCCGAAACAGTTAAACACTGAAGCTTTCTTT
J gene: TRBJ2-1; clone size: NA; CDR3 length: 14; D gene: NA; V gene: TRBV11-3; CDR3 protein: CASSLTPQGNEQFF; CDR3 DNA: TGTGCCAGCAGCCTGACCCCACAGGGCAATGAGCAGTTCTTC
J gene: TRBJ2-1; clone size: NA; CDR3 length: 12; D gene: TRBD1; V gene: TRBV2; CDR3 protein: CASGTVDNEQFF; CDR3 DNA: TGTGCCAGCGGGACAGTGGACAATGAGCAGTTCTTC
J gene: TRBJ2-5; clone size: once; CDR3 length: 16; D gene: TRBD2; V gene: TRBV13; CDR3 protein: CASSRRTSGPQETQYF; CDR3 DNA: TGTGCCAGCAGCAGGAGGACTAGCGGGCCACAAGAGACCCAGTACTTC